The subject of this entry is one T cell receptor (beta chain). This record belongs to a study of human T cells and chemical hapten exposure. This CDR3 is built from 14 residues. Trimming took 7 bases from V and 2 from J, leaving 15 bases between them. Germline CDR1 and CDR2: MDHEN and SYDVKM. The library tagged individual cDNA molecules with unique molecular identifiers. TCRdb called the RACE reads again in MiXCR, with one record for every CDR3 protein. The sample lists 150,000 to 200,000 distinct CDR3 sequences, around 30% occurring once. Described time point: pre-sensitization, week 0. Specified treatment: therapeutic diphenylcyclopropenone sensitization with weekly scalp DPC. Whole blood, unfractionated, served as the material for total RNA extraction.

The sequenced sample was whole blood, obtained in connection with sensitization to the hapten diphenylcyclopropenone (DPC). The receptor was derived from a young woman with alopecia areata. Some clones in this sample may be carry-over from other donors' samples. The chain joins TRBV28 to TRBJ2-7; D might be TRBD2 (6 bases). In nucleotides, the CDR3 is TGTGCCAGCAACGGACCGGGAGACCCCTACGAGCAGTACTTC. Translating it yields CASNGPGDPYEQYF.